Listed below are T cell receptor beta chains from one sample, sequenced in a study of cytomegalovirus exposure and HLA in healthy donors. Data came from immunoSEQ multiplex PCR; TCRdb stores just in-frame clones and leaves some out. In the table there are under 150,000 clones, around 74% of which are singletons. Sequencing was done on a sample of PBMCs. Source of these receptors: a man aged 25 to 40 in good health and CMV-seronegative. CDR3s leave out the opening cysteine and the closing phenylalanine or tryptophan. A D gene is named only where the DNA matches it firmly.

v_gene	d_gene	j_gene	CDR3aa
TRBV25-1	TRBD1	TRBJ1-4	ASSDGTGEGEKLF
TRBV4-2	TRBD2	TRBJ2-1	ASSLGTSGTNEQF
TRBV7-8	TRBD2	TRBJ2-7	ASSPLAGVTYEQY
TRBV9	TRBD2	TRBJ2-1	ASSASGVSGNEQF
TRBV15	NA	TRBJ1-4	ATSRDPSTNEKLF
TRBV7-9	TRBD1	TRBJ1-2	AGQGLRGYT
TRBV7-3	TRBD2	TRBJ2-2	ASQSLGTSGRAGGELF
TRBV28	TRBD1	TRBJ1-5	ASSLVGQGYDQPQH
TRBV6-1	TRBD2	TRBJ2-7	ASSESSGRAYEQY
TRBV7-2	NA	TRBJ2-7	ASSLERDTPQY
TRBV10-3	TRBD1	TRBJ1-2	AIHDRGLLGGYT
TRBV6-5	NA	TRBJ1-5	ASSLSRYQPQH
TRBV27	NA	TRBJ1-1	ASSPSGGEWNTEAF
TRBV4-1	TRBD2	TRBJ2-5	ASSQARLAGVNQETQY
TRBV6-6	TRBD2	TRBJ2-7	ASMGTGTMFYEQY
TRBV9	NA	TRBJ1-1	ASSVRSFMNTEAF
TRBV28	NA	TRBJ2-5	ASSPGGPGTEETQY
TRBV6-5	NA	TRBJ2-5	ASSYSSGSQETQY
TRBV5-4	TRBD2	TRBJ2-5	ASSFRLAGQETQY
TRBV9	TRBD2	TRBJ2-2	ASSVDGGDGLAATGELF
TRBV30	NA	TRBJ1-2	AWGAGAPLSGYT
TRBV9	TRBD2	TRBJ2-5	ASSRASGFQETQY